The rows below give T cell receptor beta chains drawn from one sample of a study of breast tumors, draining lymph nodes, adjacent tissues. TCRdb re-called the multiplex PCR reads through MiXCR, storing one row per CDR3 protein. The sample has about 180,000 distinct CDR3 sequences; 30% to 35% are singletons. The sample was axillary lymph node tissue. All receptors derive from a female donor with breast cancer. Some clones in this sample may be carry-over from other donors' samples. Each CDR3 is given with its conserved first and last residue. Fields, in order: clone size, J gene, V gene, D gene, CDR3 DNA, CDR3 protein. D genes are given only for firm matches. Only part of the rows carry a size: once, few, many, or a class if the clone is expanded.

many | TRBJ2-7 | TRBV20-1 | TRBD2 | TGCAGTGCTAGAGTCTCAGCGGGAGGGACCTTCTACGAGCAGTACTTC | CSARVSAGGTFYEQYF
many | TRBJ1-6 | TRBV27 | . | TGTGCCAGCAGTGCCTCTTTTTCCTATAATTCACCCCTCCACTTT | CASSASFSYNSPLHF
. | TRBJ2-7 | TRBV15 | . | TGTGCCACCAGCAGGGATACGGGCGAGGGCTCCTACGGGCAGTACTTC | CATSRDTGEGSYGQYF
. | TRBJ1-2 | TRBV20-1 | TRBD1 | TGCAGTGCTCAGACAGGGGGTAACGGTGGCTGCACCTTC | CSAQTGGNGGCTF
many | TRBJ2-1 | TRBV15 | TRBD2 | TGTGCCACCAGCAGAGGTAGCGGGGGTTTTAGCGTCAATGAGCAGTTCTTC | CATSRGSGGFSVNEQFF
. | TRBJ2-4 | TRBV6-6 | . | TGTGCCAGCAGTTACTCGACGGGGGCCTTGTCCAAAAACATTCAGTACTTC | CASSYSTGALSKNIQYF
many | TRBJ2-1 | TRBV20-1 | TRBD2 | TGCAGCCCGGTGGACCCGCCACCCGGGGGGGAGCAGTTCTTC | CSPVDPPPGGEQFF
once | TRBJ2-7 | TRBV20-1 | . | TGCAGTGCTAGTAGCAGAGGGCTCTACGAGCAGTACTTC | CSASSRGLYEQYF
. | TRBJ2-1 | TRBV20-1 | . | TGCAGTGCTAGGGATTCATACTCCTGCAATGAGCAGTTCTTC | CSARDSYSCNEQFF
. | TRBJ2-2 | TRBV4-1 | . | TGCGCCAGCAGCTTAACCCCAGGGACCGGCGGGGAGCTGTTTTTT | CASSLTPGTGGELFF
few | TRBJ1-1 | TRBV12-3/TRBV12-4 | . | TGTGCCAGCAGTTTGATTCTTGGGGGTTCTGAAGCTTTCTTT | CASSLILGGSEAFF
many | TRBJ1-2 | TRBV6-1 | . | TGTGCCAGCAGTGCAGAGGTTTTCTATGGCTACACCTTC | CASSAEVFYGYTF
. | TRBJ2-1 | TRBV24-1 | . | TGTGCCACCAGTGATTTGAGGACGCCCAGCAATGAGCAGTTCTTC | CATSDLRTPSNEQFF
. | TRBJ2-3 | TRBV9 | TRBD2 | TGTGCCAGCAGCGCGGGGGGGGCCCCCTACAATGAGCAGTATTTT | CASSAGGAPYNEQYF
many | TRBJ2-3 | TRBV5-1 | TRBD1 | TGCGCCAGCAGCCGATCGACAGGGACGACAGATACGCAGTATTTT | CASSRSTGTTDTQYF
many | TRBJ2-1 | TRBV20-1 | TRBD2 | TGCAGTGCCCTCGGGACTAGCTCTGTCAATGAGCAGTTCTTC | CSALGTSSVNEQFF
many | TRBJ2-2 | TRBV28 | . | TGCGCCAGCGGGACAGCGAACACCGGGGAGCTGTTTTTT | CASGTANTGELFF
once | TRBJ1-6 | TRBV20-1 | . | TGCAGTGCCAGCAAGGAGGGATGGTCACCCCTCCACTTT | CSASKEGWSPLHF
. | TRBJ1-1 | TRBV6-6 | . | TGTGCCAGCACCCCTGACACTGAAGCTTTCTTT | CASTPDTEAFF
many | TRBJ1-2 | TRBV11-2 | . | TGTGCCAGCAGCCAAACTCAGGGGTTGGGCTATGGCTACACCTTC | CASSQTQGLGYGYTF
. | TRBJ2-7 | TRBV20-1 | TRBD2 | TGCAGTGCTAGAGGGGCTAGCGGGAGTCTCGAGCAGTACTTC | CSARGASGSLEQYF
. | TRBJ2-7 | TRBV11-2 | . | TGTGCCAGCAGCCCCCCGGGTTACGAGCAGTACTTC | CASSPPGYEQYF
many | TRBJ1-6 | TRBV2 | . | TGTGCCAGCAGTGGGGGGCTTTCACCCCTCCACTTT | CASSGGLSPLHF
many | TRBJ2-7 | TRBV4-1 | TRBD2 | TGCGCCAGCAGCTCGGGGGCTAGCGGGGTCTACGAGCAGTACTTC | CASSSGASGVYEQYF
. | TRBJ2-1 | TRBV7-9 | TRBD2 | TGTGCCGGCAGCCCACTAGCGGGAGGGTCCTACGAGCAGCACTTC | CAGSPLAGGSYEQHF